The 24 T cell receptor beta chains reported below all come from one sample, sequenced in a study of T cell changes during pregnancy in multiple sclerosis. The protocol was immunoSEQ multiplex PCR, while the TCRdb copy is restricted to in-frame clones and leaves out a portion. The table shows 40,000 to 55,000 clones, with around 90% occurring only once. Sequences were derived from CD8+ T cells from peripheral blood mononuclear cells, sampled after pregnancy. These receptors came from a female donor with multiple sclerosis, enrolled in a pregnancy study.

The chain links TRBV2 to TRBJ1-5, with D possibly being TRBD1 (6 bases). Per the germline V gene, CDR1 is SNHLY and CDR2 is FYNNEI. The germline V and J ends were trimmed by 2 bases and 7 bases, with 12 bases remaining between them. The CDR3 runs 14 residues. For the CDR3, the DNA is TGTGCCAGCAGTGAATACGGGGGGCGGCAGCCCCAGCATTTT. It is translated as CASSEYGGRQPQHF.

The gene calls are TRBV4-1 and TRBJ2-3; 10 bases match TRBD2. After removal of 3 bases from V and 13 bases from J, the junction contained 13 bases not matched to a gene. Germline assignment: CDR1 MGHRA and CDR2 YSYEKL. The CDR3 is made up of 15 amino acids. This CDR3 reads CASSQSHSQRGGEYF. Here the CDR3 DNA reads TGCGCCAGCAGCCAGTCGCACTCCCAGCGGGGGGGCGAGTATTTT.

The chain couples TRBV19 to TRBJ1-3, with 11 nucleotides matching TRBD1. This CDR3 is 16 amino acids long. Trimming at V came to 6 bases and at J to 0 bases, leaving 4 bases not matched to a gene. Germline loops: CDR1 LNHDA, CDR2 SQIVND (reference sequence). CDR3 DNA sequence: TGTGCCAGTAGCTCCGGGACAGGGGGCTCTGGAAACACCATATATTTT. As protein: CASSSGTGGSGNTIYF.

This clone has only one observation. CDR3 nucleotide sequence: TGTGCCAGCAGCTTAGAGGGGTTAGCGGGGCCTGCCTACAATGAGCAGTTCTTC. Translating gives CASSLEGLAGPAYNEQFF. The J gene is TRBJ2-1, the V gene TRBV11-2; 8 positions agree with TRBD2. Trimming took 0 bases from V and 2 from J; bases not matched to a gene: 9. Germline V gene sequence: CDR1 SGHAT, CDR2 FQNNGV. CDR3 length: 18 amino acids.

The chain combines TRBV7-9 with TRBJ2-7; 9 nucleotides match TRBD2. Germline trimming cut 5 bases from V and 3 bases from J; bases unmatched to any gene: 17. CDR3 size: 18 residues. The germline gives CDR1 SEHNR, CDR2 FQNEAQ (reference sequence). CDR3: CASSPVEGGRASLYEQYF. In nucleotides, the CDR3 is TGTGCCAGCAGCCCGGTGGAGGGCGGGAGGGCGTCTCTCTACGAGCAGTACTTC.

This rearrangement joins TRBV20-1 to TRBJ2-4; 7 bases line up with TRBD2. In germline, CDR1 is DFQATT, CDR2 SNEGSKA (reference sequence). The CDR3 is 11 residues long. V lost 5 bases, J lost 7 bases, and 2 bases stayed unmatched. CDR3 loop: CSARGGNIQYF. The CDR3 DNA is TGCAGTGCTCGGGGAGGGAACATTCAGTACTTC.

The chain uses TRBV10-3 and TRBJ1-4; possibly TRBD1 for D (6 bases). CDR3 length equals 13 residues. In germline, CDR1 is ENHRY, CDR2 SYGVKD. Between the trimmed V and J ends, which lost 6 bases and 6 bases, there was a span of 11 bases. The CDR3 sequence is CAIRPDSYEKLFF. The CDR3 DNA follows: TGTGCCATCAGGCCGGACAGTTATGAAAAACTGTTTTTT.

The rearrangement joins TRBV5-8 to TRBJ2-1; D is possibly TRBD2 (6 bases). Per germline, CDR1 SGHTS and CDR2 YDEGEE. With 9 bases removed from V and 9 bases from J, the gap between germline ends came to 7 bases. This CDR3 spans 9 amino acids. The CDR3 nucleotides read TGTGCCACGGAGGGTGAGCAGTTCTTC. Translating it yields CATEGEQFF.

As to this clone: Sequence at one end of the junction differs from germline and may be a read error. In DNA, the CDR3 is TGTGCCAGCAGCTCAGGGGGACTCCCAAGGGTTTTT. Its protein product is CASSSGGLPRVF. The V and J genes are TRBV5-4 and TRBJ2-2, with D tentatively TRBD1 (7 bases). CDR1 is SGHNT, CDR2 YYREEE, per germline (reference sequence). This CDR3 has 12 amino acids.

This rearrangement joins TRBV7-2 to TRBJ2-7; D is perhaps TRBD2 (6 bases). Germline loops: CDR1 SGHTA, CDR2 FQGNSA. Trimming removed 5 bases from V and 3 bases from J, with 17 bases in between. This CDR3 region has 15 residues. The CDR3 reads CASSPSRRGDYEQYF. The CDR3 region has the DNA TGTGCCAGCAGCCCCAGTAGGCGGGGAGACTACGAGCAGTACTTC.

V and J are TRBV27 and TRBJ1-1, with a possible D match to TRBD1 (6 bases). The V gene lost 8 bases and the J gene lost 6 bases, with 16 bases spanning the gap. From germline, CDR1 is MNHEY and CDR2 SMNVEV (reference sequence). The CDR3 length is 13 residues. The CDR3 bases are TGTGCCAGCGGTACAGGGTTTTTCGCTGAAGCTTTCTTT. Its translation: CASGTGFFAEAFF.

The rearrangement links TRBV7-8 to TRBJ1-3, with TRBD1 matching 8 bases. Germline-derived CDR1 and CDR2 are SGHVS and FQNEAQ. With 10 bases clipped from V and 3 bases from J, the junction kept 5 bases outside the gene matches. The CDR3 consists of 13 residues. The CDR3 loop is CAIPGQGGNTIYF. The DNA of the CDR3 is TGTGCCATACCCGGACAGGGTGGAAACACCATATATTTT.

The V call is TRBV15, the J call TRBJ2-5, with TRBD2 matching over 7 bases. Germline lookup yields CDR1 LNHNV and CDR2 YYDKDF (reference sequence). The CDR3 covers 13 residues. The J segment lost 3 bases and the V segment lost 6 bases, leaving 4 bases of the junction unmatched. This chain's CDR3 is CATRERGKETQYF. In nucleotides, the CDR3 is TGTGCCACCAGGGAGCGGGGTAAAGAGACCCAGTACTTC.

J is TRBJ2-7 and V is TRBV27; TRBD1 aligns across 10 bases. J was trimmed by 3 bases and V by 8 bases; bases with no gene match: 1. The CDR3 spans 12 residues. Germline assignment: CDR1 MNHEY and CDR2 SMNVEV (reference sequence). The CDR3 DNA reads TGTGCCAGCGGGGACAGGGGCTACGAGCAGTACTTC. This sequence encodes CASGDRGYEQYF.

This chain links TRBV29-1 with TRBJ2-1; 11 bases agree with TRBD2. The V and J ends lost 1 base and 11 bases, in that order; junction bases with no gene match: 4. Germline lookup yields CDR1 SQVTM and CDR2 ANQGSEA. The CDR3 contains 13 residues. The CDR3 region is CSVEGASGGKQFF. CDR3 sequence (DNA): TGCAGCGTTGAAGGGGCTAGCGGGGGGAAGCAGTTCTTC.

The gene calls are TRBV5-4 and TRBJ2-5; 8 nucleotides line up with TRBD2. CDR3 length: 16 amino acids. Looked up from germline, CDR1 is SGHNT and CDR2 is YYREEE (reference sequence). V trimming: 4 bases; J trimming: 0 bases; junction bases outside the gene matches: 8. CDR3 sequence: CASSQDSSGHQETQYF. CDR3 DNA sequence: TGTGCCAGCAGCCAAGATTCTAGCGGGCACCAAGAGACCCAGTACTTC.

This clone was seen a single time. DNA of the CDR3: TGTGCCAGCAGCACCTTCAGGGGGAACACTGAAGCTTTCTTT. This translates into CASSTFRGNTEAFF. This chain links TRBV21-1 with TRBJ1-1; the table assigns TRBD1, which was not confirmed against the DNA. TRBV21-1 is termed a pseudogene. CDR3 length: 14 residues.

Notes on this clone: This sample also contains other DNA sequences that code for the same CDR3. CDR3 protein: CASSASRGTEAFF. As DNA, the CDR3 is TGTGCCAGCAGCGCGAGCAGGGGGACTGAAGCTTTCTTT. The chain recombines TRBV11-3 with TRBJ1-1, with 7 bases aligning to TRBD1. V trimming: 5 bases; J trimming: 5 bases; junction bases outside the gene matches: 5. CDR1 and CDR2 (germline): SGHNT, YENEEA. The CDR3 length is 13 residues. The variable domain in full, completed from reference TRBV11-3 and TRBJ1-1, reads EAGVVQSPRYKIIEKKQPVAFWCNPISGHNTLYWYLQNLGQGPELLIRYENEEAVDDSQLPKDRFSAERLKGVDSTLKIQPAELGDSAVYLCASSASRGTEAFFGQGTRLTVV.

The V and J genes are TRBV27 and TRBJ2-3, with TRBD1 identical over 10 bases. The CDR3 extends over 16 amino acids. Trimming removed 1 base from V and 3 bases from J; junction bases left unmatched: 4. Germline assignment: CDR1 MNHEY and CDR2 SMNVEV (reference sequence). CDR3 amino acids: CASSLYGTGVTDTQYF. The CDR3 nucleotides are TGTGCCAGCAGTTTATATGGGACAGGGGTTACAGATACGCAGTATTTT.

CDR3 sequence: CASSLVAGSSYEQYF. The CDR3 nucleotides are TGTGCCAGCAGTCTGGTGGCAGGGTCATCCTACGAGCAGTACTTC. This sequence joins TRBV6-5 and TRBJ2-7; D is perhaps TRBD1 (5 bases). Germline loops: CDR1 MNHEY, CDR2 SVGAGI. There are 15 residues in the CDR3. V lost 5 bases, J lost 1 base, and 15 bases lay in between.

J is TRBJ2-2 and V is TRBV9; the D gene is possibly TRBD1 (6 bases). The CDR3 has 15 amino acids. CDR1 is SGDLS, CDR2 YYNGEE, per germline. V dropped 4 bases and J dropped 6 bases, with 16 bases sitting between them. DNA of the CDR3: TGTGCCAGCAGCCATGGACAGCACCTCGCCGGGGAGCTGTTTTTT. This sequence encodes CASSHGQHLAGELFF.

The chain joins TRBV5-4 to TRBJ2-4, with 7 bases lining up with TRBD2. CDR1 is SGHNT, CDR2 YYREEE, per germline (reference sequence). The CDR3 length is 14 residues. Trimming removed 7 bases from V and 3 bases from J; junction bases left unmatched: 7. The CDR3, as DNA: TGTGCCAGCCGGGGGGAGGATGACAAAAACATTCAGTACTTC. Amino acids: CASRGEDDKNIQYF.

The CDR3 is CASKPRATGTGADTQYF. As DNA, the CDR3 is TGTGCCAGTAAACCGAGGGCTACCGGGACAGGGGCAGATACGCAGTATTTT. The chain combines TRBV7-9 with TRBJ2-3; 10 bases are shared with TRBD1. With V trimmed by 9 bases and J by 4 bases, 16 bases remained unmatched. In germline, CDR1 is SEHNR, CDR2 FQNEAQ (reference sequence). This CDR3 is built from 17 residues.

The chain uses TRBV19 and TRBJ1-2; D gene uncertain. The CDR3 has 11 amino acids. The V gene lost 3 bases and the J gene lost 8 bases, with 7 bases spanning the gap. Germline CDR1 and CDR2: LNHDA and SQIVND (reference sequence). CDR3 in amino acids: CASSISGGYTF. Here the CDR3 DNA reads TGTGCCAGTAGTATCTCTGGCGGCTACACCTTC.